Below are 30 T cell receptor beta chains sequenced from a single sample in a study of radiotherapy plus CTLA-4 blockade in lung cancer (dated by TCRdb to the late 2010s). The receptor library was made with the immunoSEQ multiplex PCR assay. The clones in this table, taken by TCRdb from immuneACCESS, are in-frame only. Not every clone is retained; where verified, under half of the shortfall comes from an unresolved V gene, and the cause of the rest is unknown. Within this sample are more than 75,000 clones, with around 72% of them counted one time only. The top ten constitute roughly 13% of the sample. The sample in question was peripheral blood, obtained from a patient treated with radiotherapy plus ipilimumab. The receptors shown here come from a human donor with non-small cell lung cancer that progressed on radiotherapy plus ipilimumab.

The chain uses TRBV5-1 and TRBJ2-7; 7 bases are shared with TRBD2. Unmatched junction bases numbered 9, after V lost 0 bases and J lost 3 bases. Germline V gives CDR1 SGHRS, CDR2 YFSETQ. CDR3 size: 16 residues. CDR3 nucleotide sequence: TGCGCCAGCAGCTTGGCGGGATCTGGGGGGGACTACGAGCAGTACTTC. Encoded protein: CASSLAGSGGDYEQYF.

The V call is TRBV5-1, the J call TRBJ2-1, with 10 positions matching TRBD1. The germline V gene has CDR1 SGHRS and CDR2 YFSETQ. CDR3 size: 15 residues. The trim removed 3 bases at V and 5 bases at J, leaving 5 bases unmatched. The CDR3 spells CASSSRQGANNEQFF. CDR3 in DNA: TGCGCCAGCAGCTCCCGACAGGGGGCTAACAATGAGCAGTTCTTC.

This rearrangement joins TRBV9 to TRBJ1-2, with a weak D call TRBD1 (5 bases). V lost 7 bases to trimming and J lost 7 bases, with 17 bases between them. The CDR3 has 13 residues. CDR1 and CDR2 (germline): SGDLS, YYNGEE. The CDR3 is CASGRTPMSGYTF. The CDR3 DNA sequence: TGTGCCAGCGGGAGGACACCTATGAGTGGCTACACCTTC.

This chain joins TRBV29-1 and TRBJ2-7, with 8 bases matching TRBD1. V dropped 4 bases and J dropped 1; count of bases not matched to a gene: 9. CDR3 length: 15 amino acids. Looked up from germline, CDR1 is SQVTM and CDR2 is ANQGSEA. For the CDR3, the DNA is TGCAGCGTTGGGGCCGACAGGGGCACGTCCTACGAGCAGTACTTC. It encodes CSVGADRGTSYEQYF.

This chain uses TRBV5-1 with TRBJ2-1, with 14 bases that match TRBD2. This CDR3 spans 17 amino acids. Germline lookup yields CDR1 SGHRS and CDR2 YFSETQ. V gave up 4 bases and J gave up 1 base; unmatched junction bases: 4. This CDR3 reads CASSRTSGRLSYNEQFF. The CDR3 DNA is TGCGCCAGCAGCCGGACTAGCGGGAGGCTTTCCTACAATGAGCAGTTCTTC.

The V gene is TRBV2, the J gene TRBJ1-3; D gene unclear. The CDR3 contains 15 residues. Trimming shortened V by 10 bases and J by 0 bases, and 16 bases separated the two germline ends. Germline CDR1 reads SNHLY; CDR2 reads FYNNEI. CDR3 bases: TGTGCCACCCTGGGCAGCCTCGGCTCTGGAAACACCATATATTTT. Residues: CATLGSLGSGNTIYF.

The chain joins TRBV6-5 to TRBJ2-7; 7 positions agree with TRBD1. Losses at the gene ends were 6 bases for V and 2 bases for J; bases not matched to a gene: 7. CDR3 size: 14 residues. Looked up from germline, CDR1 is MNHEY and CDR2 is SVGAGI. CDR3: CASSAGTAPYEQYF. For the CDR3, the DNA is TGTGCCAGCAGCGCCGGGACAGCTCCCTACGAGCAGTACTTC.

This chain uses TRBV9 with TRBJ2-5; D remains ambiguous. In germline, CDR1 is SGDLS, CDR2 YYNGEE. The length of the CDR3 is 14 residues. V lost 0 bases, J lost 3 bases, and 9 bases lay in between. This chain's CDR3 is CASSVGAGKETQYF. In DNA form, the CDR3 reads TGTGCCAGCAGCGTAGGGGCAGGAAAAGAGACCCAGTACTTC.

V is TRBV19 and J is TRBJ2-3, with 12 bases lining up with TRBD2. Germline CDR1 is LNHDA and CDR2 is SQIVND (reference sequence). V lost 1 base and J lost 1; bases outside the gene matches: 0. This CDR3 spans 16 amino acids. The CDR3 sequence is CASSIGLAGGTDTQYF. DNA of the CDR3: TGTGCCAGTAGTATAGGACTAGCGGGGGGCACAGATACGCAGTATTTT.

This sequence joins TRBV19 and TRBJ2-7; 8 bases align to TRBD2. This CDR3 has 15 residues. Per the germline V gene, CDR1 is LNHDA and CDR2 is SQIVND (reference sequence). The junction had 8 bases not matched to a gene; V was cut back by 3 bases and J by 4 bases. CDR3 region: CASSISAGAQYEQYF. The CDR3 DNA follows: TGTGCCAGTAGTATTTCAGCGGGAGCTCAGTACGAGCAGTACTTC. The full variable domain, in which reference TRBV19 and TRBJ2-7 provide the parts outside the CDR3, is DGGITQSPKYLFRKEGQNVTLSCEQNLNHDAMYWYRQDPGQGLRLIYYSQIVNDFQKGDIAEGYSVSREKKESFPLTVTSAQKNPTAFYLCASSISAGAQYEQYFGPGTRLTVT.

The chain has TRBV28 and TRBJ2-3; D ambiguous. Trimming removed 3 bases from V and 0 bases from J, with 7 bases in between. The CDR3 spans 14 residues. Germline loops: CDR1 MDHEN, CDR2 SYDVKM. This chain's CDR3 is CASSLTGSTDTQYF. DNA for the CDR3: TGTGCCAGCAGTTTGACTGGCAGCACAGATACGCAGTATTTT.

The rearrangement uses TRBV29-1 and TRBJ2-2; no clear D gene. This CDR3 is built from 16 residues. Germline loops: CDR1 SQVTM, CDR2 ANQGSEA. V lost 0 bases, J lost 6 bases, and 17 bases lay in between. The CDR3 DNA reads TGCAGCGTTGAAGATCGGGCCAAAATCGGACCCGGGGAGCTGTTTTTT. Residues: CSVEDRAKIGPGELFF.

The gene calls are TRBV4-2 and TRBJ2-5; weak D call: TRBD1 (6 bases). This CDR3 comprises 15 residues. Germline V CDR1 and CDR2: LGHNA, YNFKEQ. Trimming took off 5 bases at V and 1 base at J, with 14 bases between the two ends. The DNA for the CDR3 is TGTGCCAGCAGCTCGGGACAAGGGGGCCAAGAGACCCAGTACTTC. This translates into CASSSGQGGQETQYF.

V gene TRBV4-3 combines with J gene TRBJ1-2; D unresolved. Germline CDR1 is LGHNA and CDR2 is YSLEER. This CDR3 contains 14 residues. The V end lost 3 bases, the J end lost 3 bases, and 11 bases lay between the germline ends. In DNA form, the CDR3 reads TGCGCCAGCAGCCACAAGACCGGTGACTATGGCTACACCTTC. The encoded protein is CASSHKTGDYGYTF.

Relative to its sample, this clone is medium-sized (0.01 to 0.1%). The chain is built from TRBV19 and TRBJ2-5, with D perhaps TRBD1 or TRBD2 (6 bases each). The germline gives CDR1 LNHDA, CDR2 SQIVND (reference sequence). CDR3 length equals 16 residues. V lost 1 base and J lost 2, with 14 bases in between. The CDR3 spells CASSIGGATTQETQYF. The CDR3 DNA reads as TGTGCCAGTAGTATAGGGGGGGCAACCACTCAAGAGACCCAGTACTTC. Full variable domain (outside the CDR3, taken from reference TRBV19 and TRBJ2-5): DGGITQSPKYLFRKEGQNVTLSCEQNLNHDAMYWYRQDPGQGLRLIYYSQIVNDFQKGDIAEGYSVSREKKESFPLTVTSAQKNPTAFYLCASSIGGATTQETQYFGPGTRLLVL.

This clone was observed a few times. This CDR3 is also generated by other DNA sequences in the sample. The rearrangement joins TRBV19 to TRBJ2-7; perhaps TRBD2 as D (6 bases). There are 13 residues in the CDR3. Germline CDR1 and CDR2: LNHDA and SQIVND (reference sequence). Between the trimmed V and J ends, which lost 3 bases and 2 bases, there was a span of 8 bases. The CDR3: CASSIGGTYEQYF. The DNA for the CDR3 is TGTGCCAGTAGTATTGGGGGGACCTACGAGCAGTACTTC.

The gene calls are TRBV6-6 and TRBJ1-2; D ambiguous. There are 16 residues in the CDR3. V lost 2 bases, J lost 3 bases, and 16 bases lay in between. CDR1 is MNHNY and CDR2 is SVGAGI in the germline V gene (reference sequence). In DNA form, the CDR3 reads TGTGCCAGCAGTTACACACCACTAGGCAGTTACTATGGCTACACCTTC. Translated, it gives CASSYTPLGSYYGYTF.

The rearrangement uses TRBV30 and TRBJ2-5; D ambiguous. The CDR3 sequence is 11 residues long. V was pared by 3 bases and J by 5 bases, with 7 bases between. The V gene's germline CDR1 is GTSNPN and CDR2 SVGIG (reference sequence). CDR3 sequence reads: CAWRVAETQYF. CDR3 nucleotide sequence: TGTGCCTGGAGGGTAGCCGAGACCCAGTACTTC.

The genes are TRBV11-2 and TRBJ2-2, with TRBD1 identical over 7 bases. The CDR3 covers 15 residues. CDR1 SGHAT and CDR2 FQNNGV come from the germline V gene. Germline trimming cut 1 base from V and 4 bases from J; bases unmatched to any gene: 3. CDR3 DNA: TGTGCCAGCAGCTTAGGACAGGGTCCCACCGGGGAGCTGTTTTTT. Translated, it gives CASSLGQGPTGELFF. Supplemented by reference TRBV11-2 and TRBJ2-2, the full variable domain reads EAGVAQSPRYKIIEKRQSVAFWCNPISGHATLYWYQQILGQGPKLLIQFQNNGVVDDSQLPKDRFSAERLKGVDSTLKIQPAKLEDSAVYLCASSLGQGPTGELFFGEGSRLTVL.

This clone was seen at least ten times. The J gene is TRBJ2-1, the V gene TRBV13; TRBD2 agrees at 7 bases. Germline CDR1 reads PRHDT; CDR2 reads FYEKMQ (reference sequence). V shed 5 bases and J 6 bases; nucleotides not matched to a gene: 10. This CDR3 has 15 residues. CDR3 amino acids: CASSHLIAGANEQFF. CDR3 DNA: TGTGCCAGCAGCCACCTAATCGCGGGAGCCAATGAGCAGTTCTTC.

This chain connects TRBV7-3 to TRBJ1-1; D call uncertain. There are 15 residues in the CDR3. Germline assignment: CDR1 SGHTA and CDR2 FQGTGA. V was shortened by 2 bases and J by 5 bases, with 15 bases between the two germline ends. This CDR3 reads CASSLGPMVGTEAFF. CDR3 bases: TGTGCCAGCAGCTTAGGACCCATGGTAGGGACTGAAGCTTTCTTT.

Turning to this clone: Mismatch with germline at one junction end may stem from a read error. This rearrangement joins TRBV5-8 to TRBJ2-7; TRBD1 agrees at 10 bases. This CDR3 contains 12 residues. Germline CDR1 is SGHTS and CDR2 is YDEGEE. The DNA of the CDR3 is TGTGCCAGCAGCCCCCCCCGGGACAGGGGCCACTTC. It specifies CASSPPRDRGHF.

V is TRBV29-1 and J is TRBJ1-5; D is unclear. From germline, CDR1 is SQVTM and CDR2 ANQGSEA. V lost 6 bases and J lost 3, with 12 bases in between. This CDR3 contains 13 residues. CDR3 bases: TGCAGCGTGGGGTCGGGGAACAATCAGCCCCAGCATTTT. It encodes CSVGSGNNQPQHF.

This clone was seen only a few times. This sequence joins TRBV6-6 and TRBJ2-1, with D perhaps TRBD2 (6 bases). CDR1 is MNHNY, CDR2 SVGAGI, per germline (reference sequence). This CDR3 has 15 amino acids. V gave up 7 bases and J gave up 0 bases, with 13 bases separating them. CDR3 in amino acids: CASTADGSSYNEQFF. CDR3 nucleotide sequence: TGTGCCAGCACCGCGGACGGGAGCTCCTACAATGAGCAGTTCTTC.

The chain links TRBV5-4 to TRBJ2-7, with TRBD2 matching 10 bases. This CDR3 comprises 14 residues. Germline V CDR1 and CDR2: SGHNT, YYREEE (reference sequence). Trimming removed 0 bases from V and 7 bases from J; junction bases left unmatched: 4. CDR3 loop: CASSLGTSGLEQYF. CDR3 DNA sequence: TGTGCCAGCAGCTTGGGGACTAGCGGTTTGGAGCAGTACTTC.

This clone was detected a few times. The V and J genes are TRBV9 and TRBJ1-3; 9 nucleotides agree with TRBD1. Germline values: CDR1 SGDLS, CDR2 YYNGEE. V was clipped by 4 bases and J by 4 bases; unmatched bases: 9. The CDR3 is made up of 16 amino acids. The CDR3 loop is CASSSRGDRVGNTIYF. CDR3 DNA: TGTGCCAGCAGCTCGAGGGGGGACAGGGTGGGAAACACCATATATTTT.

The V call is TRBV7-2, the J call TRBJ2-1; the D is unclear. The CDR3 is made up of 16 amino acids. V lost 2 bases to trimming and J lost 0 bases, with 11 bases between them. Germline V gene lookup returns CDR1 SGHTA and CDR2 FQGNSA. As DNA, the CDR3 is TGTGCCAGCAGCTTACATGGCGTGAGCTCCTACAATGAGCAGTTCTTC. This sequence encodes CASSLHGVSSYNEQFF.

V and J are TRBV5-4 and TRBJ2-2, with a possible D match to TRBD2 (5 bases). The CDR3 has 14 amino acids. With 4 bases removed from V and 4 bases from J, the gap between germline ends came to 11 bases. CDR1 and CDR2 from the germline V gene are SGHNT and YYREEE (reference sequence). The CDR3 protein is CASSGAEGTGELFF. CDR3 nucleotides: TGTGCCAGCAGCGGAGCAGAGGGCACCGGGGAGCTGTTTTTT.

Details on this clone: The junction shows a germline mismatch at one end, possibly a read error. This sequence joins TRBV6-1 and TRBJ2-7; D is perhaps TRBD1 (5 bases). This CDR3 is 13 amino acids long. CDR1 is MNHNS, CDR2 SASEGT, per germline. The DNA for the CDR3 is TGTGCCAGCAGGGAAGGGGTGAACTACGAGCAGTACTTC. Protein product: CASREGVNYEQYF.

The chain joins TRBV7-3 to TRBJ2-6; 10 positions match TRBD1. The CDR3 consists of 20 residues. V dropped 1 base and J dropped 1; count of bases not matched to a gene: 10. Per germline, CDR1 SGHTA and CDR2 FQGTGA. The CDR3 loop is CASSLIGGQGSVSGANVLTF. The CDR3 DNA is TGTGCCAGCAGCTTAATCGGGGGACAGGGGTCCGTGTCTGGGGCCAACGTCCTGACTTTC.